This entry features one T cell receptor (beta chain) sequence. This sample stems from a study of blood T cell repertoires in COVID-19. Study-wide context: COVID-19 samples from acute and convalescent phases originated in the United States, Italy and Spain.

Looked up from germline, CDR1 is SGHVS and CDR2 is FQNEAQ. V was cut by 1 base and J by 3 bases, with 13 bases left in between. This CDR3 spans 16 amino acids. Original processing notes: Counts of nucleated cells, estimated from reference gene primer amplification, were obtained. Measured with immunoSEQ multiplex PCR; TCRdb has only the in-frame clones, and not every one. The V and J calls and clone size come from that table; D and trimming were worked out from the DNA. Of fewer than 350,000 clones in the sample, about 76% were seen once. The sequenced sample was peripheral blood. The receptor was derived from a woman aged 60-75 years with active or convalescent COVID-19. The genes are TRBV7-8 and TRBJ1-5, with D possibly TRBD1 on 5 matching bases. CDR3: CASSLDRTNPNQPQHF. The CDR3 nucleotides read TGTGCCAGCAGCTTAGACAGGACAAATCCCAATCAGCCCCAGCATTTT.